This is a list of T cell receptor beta chains from one sample in a study of T cell repertoires in cytomegalovirus infection. TCRdb ran MiXCR on the reads and lists one entry per CDR3 protein. The table lists under 800,000 distinct CDR3 sequences, 24% of them singletons. Source material: CD8+ T cells from PBMCs. The origin of the receptors is a human donor in good health (CMV status not recorded). Some clones in this sample may be carry-over from other donors' samples. The CDR3 runs from the conserved cysteine through the conserved F or W. The D gene is left open where the match is weak. Rows give clone size only sometimes, using once, few, many, or a class for an expanded clone.

V	D	size	J	CDR3	DNA
TRBV10-3	.	few	TRBJ2-5	CAISEKGGETQYF	TGTGCCATCAGTGAGAAGGGTGGAGAGACCCAGTACTTC
TRBV6-6	.	many	TRBJ2-3	CASSYSRDTQYF	TGTGCCAGCAGTTACTCGAGAGATACGCAGTATTTT
TRBV27	.	.	TRBJ2-7	CASTLSLVGEYEQYF	TGTGCCAGCACCCTAAGCTTAGTGGGGGAGTACGAGCAGTACTTC
TRBV28	.	few	TRBJ1-1	CASSFPTTGTPNTEAFF	TGTGCCAGCAGTTTTCCCACTACCGGGACACCAAACACTGAAGCTTTCTTT
TRBV7-9	TRBD1	.	TRBJ2-7	CASSFHLGQAAYEQYF	TGTGCCAGCAGTTTTCACCTAGGACAGGCGGCCTACGAGCAGTACTTC
TRBV20-1	.	few	TRBJ1-1	CSAWVTNTEAFF	TGCAGTGCTTGGGTGACGAACACTGAAGCTTTCTTT
TRBV29-1	TRBD1	few	TRBJ2-1	CTLSVPRTGGSNEQFF	TGCACCCTATCAGTACCGCGGACAGGGGGTTCGAATGAGCAGTTCTTC
TRBV10-3	.	many	TRBJ2-7	CAISESGVEQYF	TGTGCCATCAGTGAGTCAGGGGTCGAGCAGTACTTC
TRBV27	.	few	TRBJ1-5	CASSFLFGESPQHF	TGTGCCAGCAGTTTCCTCTTCGGGGAGAGCCCCCAGCATTTT
TRBV7-2	.	.	TRBJ2-1	CASSSVGGPYNEQFF	TGTGCCAGCAGCTCGGTCGGGGGACCCTACAATGAGCAGTTCTTC
TRBV7-8	TRBD1	many	TRBJ2-5	CASSYGIGTGASGETQYF	TGTGCCAGCAGCTACGGAATAGGGACAGGGGCGAGTGGGGAGACCCAGTACTTC
TRBV7-9	.	few	TRBJ2-1	CASSRDIYNEQFF	TGTGCCAGCAGCCGCGACATCTACAATGAGCAGTTCTTC
TRBV28	.	many	TRBJ2-1	CASSLMAEDNEQFF	TGTGCCAGCAGTTTAATGGCAGAGGACAATGAGCAGTTCTTC
TRBV14	.	few	TRBJ1-3	CASSQRSGNTIYF	TGTGCCAGCAGCCAACGCTCTGGAAACACCATATATTTT
TRBV29-1	.	.	TRBJ2-3	CSVEVEGGRTDTQYF	TGCAGCGTTGAGGTTGAGGGGGGGCGAACAGATACGCAGTATTTT
TRBV20-1	TRBD1	few	TRBJ1-2	CSAAVPYRGDGYTF	TGCAGTGCGGCCGTCCCCTACAGGGGAGACGGCTACACCTTC
TRBV4-2	.	few	TRBJ1-1	CASSHRDVGFF	TGTGCCAGCAGCCACAGGGACGTGGGTTTCTTT